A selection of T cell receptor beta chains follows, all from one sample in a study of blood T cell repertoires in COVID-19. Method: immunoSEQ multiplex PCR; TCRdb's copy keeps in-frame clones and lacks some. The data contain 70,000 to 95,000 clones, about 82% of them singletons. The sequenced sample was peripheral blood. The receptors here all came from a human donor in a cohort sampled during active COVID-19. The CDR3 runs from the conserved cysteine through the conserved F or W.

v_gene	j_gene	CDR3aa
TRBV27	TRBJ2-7	CASSSALTGTGVKYEQYF
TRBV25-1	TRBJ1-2	CASSDRVNYGYTF
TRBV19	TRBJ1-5	CASRETGRSNQPQHF
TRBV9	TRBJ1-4	CASSVMDRVNEKLFF
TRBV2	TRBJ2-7	CASQDRVYEQYF
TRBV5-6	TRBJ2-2	CASSLYGTARNTGELFF
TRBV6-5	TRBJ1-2	CASSSSGTGFNYGYTF
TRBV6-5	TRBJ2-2	CASSYSLGPGELFF
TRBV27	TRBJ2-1	CASSFRGLDLGNEQFF
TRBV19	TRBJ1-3	CATGDRSSGNTIYF
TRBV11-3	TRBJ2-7	CASSFLYSGRYHYEQYF
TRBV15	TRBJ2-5	CATSRPATGTQYF
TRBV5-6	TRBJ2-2	CASSSGQVVGAFF
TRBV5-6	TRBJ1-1	CASSPRDMNTEAFF
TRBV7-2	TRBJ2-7	CASSPGGYEQYF
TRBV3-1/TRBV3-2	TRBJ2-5	CASSPTPATLAGGRETQYF
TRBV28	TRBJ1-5	CASSLTGVGQPQHF
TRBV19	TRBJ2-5	CASSISSGARETQYF
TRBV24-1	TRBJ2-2	CATSGTGLTGELFF
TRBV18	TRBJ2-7	CASSSTREQYF
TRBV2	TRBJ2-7	CASSDTAGQGEQYF
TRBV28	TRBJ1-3	CASSIGTILSGNTIYF
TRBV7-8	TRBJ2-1	CASSLVLPARVNEQFF
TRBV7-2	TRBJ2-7	CASSLASSGQGSYEQYF
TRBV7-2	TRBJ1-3	CASSPGTGGKGNTIYF
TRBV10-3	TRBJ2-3	CAISESLGSTDTQYF
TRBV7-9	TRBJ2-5	CASSRGVRETQYF
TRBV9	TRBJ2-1	CASSGTSGGLSSYNEQFF
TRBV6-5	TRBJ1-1	CASSYNGPGEAFF
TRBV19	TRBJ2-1	CASSPRSGEYNEQFF
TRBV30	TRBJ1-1	CAWSVFRDKLTEAFF
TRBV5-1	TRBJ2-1	CASSLGQGPQDEQFF
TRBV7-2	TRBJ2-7	CASSLTGDEQYF
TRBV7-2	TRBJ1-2	CASSYGFGSRGLNYGYTF
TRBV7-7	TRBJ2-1	CASSVGLAGHNEQFF
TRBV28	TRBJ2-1	CASSPFGGNEQFF
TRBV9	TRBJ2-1	CASGGYTGVNEQFF
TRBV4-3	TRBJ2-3	CASSQDLASGSTDTQYF
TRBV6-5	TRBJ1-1	CASSYTPTFFAEAFF
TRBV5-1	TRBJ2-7	CASSSTSGGTEQYF
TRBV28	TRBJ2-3	CASSLSRGLGSNTDTQYF
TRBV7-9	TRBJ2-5	CASSFQIAWETQYF
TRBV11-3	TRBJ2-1	CASSLGQAHVDEQFF
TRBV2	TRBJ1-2	CASSEGGFGYTF
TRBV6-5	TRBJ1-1	CASKSGGPEAFF
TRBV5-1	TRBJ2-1	CASSFSGSSYNEQFF
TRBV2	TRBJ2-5	CASTPQRGGQETQYF
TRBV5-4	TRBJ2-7	CASRRGQELSYEQYF
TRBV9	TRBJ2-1	CASSVGGRGLAEKEFF
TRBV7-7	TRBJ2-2	CASSRTSGNTGELFF
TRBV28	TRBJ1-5	CATMARDSMRQPQHF